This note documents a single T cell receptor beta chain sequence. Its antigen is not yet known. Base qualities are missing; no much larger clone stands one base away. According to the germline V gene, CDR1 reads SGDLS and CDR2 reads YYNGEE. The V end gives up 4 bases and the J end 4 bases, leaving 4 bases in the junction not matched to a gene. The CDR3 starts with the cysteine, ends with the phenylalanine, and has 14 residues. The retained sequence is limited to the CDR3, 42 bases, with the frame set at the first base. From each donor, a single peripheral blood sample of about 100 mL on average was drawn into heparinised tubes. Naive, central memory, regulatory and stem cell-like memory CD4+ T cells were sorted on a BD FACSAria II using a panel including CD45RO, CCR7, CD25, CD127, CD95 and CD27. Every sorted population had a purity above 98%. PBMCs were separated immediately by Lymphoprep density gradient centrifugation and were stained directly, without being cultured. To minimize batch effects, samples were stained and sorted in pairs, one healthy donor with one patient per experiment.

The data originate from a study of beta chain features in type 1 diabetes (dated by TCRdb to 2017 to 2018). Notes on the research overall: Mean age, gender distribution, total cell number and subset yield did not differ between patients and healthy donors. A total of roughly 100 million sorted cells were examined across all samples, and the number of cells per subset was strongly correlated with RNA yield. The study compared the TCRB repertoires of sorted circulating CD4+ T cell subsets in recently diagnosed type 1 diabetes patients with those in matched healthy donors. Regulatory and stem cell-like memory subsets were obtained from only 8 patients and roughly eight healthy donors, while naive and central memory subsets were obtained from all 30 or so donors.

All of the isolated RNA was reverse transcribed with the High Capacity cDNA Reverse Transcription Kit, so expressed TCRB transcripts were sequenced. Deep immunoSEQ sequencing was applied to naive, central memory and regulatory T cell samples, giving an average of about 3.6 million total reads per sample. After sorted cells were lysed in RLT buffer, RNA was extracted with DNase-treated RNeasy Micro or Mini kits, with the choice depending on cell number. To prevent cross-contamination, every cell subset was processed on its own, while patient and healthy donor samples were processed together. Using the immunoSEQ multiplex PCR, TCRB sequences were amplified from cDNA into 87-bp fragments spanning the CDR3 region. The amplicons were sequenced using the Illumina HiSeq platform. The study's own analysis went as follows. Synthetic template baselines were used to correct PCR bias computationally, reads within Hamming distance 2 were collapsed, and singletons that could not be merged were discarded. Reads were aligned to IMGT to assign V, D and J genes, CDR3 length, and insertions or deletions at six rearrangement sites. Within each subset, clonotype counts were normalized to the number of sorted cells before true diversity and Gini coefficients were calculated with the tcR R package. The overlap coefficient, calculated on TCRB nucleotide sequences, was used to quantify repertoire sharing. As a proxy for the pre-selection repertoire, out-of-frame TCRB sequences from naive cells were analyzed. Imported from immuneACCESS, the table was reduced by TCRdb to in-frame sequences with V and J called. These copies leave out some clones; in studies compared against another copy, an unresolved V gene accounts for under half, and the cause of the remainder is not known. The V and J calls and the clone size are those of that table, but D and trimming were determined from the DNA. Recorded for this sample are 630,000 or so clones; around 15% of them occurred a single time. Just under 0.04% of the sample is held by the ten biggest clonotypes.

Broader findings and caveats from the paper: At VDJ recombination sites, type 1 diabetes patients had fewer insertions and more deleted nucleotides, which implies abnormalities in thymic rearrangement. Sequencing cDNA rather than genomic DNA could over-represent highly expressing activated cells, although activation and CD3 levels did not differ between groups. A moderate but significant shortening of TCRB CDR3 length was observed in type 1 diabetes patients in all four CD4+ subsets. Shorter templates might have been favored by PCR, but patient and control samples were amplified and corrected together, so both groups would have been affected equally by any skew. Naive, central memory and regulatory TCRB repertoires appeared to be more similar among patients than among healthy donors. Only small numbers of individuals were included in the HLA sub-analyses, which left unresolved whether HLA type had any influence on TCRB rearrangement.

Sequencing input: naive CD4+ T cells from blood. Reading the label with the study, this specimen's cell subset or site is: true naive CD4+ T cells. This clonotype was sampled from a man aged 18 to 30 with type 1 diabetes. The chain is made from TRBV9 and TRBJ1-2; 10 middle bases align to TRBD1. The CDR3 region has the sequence CASSSRTGGYGYTF. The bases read TGTGCCAGCAGCTCGCGGACAGGGGGCTATGGCTACACCTTC. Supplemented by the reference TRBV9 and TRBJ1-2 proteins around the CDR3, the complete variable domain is DSGVTQTPKHLITATGQRVTLRCSPRSGDLSVYWYQQSLDQGLQFLIQYYNGEERAKGNILERFSAQQFPDLHSELNLSSLELGDSALYFCASSSRTGGYGYTFGSGTRLTVV.